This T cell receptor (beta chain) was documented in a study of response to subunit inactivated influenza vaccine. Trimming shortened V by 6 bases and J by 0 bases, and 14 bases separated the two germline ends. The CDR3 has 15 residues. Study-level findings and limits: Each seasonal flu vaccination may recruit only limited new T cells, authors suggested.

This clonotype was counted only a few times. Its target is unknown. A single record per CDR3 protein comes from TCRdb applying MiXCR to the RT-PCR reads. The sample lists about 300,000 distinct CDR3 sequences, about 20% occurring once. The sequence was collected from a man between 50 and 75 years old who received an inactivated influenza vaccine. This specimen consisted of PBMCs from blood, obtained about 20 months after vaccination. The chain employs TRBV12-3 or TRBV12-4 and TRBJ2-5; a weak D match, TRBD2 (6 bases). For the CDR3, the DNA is TGTGCCAGCAGGACCACCCTAGCGTACCAAGAGACCCAGTACTTC. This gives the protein CASRTTLAYQETQYF.